This T cell receptor beta chain emerged from a study of blood T cell repertoires in COVID-19. On the study more broadly: The origin of the acute and convalescent COVID-19 samples was the United States, Italy and Spain. The analysed material was cDNA or gDNA that came from T cells, B-cell-depleted T cells, or PBMCs.

Germline V lookup: CDR1 SGHRS, CDR2 YFSETQ. V gave up 0 bases and J gave up 2 bases, with 11 bases separating them. The CDR3 has 15 residues. The data were produced by immunoSEQ multiplex PCR, yet TCRdb's version contains in-frame clones alone and is incomplete. This table has 350,000 or so clones, about 88% appearing once. Exposed enrollees encountered a COVID-19 case at some point within 2 weeks before study entry. The chain links TRBV5-1 to TRBJ2-5; D possibly corresponds to TRBD2 (6 bases). Sample: PBMCs or T cells enriched from blood (not recorded which). This TCR came from a woman aged 25-40 years who had been exposed to COVID-19. The CDR3 sequence is CASSLAPSVQETQYF. The CDR3 DNA is TGCGCCAGCAGCTTGGCCCCTAGCGTTCAAGAGACCCAGTACTTC.